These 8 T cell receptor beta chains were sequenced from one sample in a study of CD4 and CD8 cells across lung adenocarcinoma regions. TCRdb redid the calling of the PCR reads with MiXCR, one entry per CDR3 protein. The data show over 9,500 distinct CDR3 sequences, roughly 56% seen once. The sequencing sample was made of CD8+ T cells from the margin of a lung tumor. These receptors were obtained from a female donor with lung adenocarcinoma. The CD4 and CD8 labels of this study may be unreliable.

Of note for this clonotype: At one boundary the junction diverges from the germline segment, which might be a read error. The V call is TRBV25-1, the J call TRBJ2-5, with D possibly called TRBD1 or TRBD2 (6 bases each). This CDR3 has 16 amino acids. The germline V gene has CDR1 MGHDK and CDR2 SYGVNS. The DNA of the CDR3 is TGTGCCAGCAGGGGGCACGGGGGCCAGGACCAAGAGACGCAGTATTTC. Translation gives CASRGHGGQDQETQYF.

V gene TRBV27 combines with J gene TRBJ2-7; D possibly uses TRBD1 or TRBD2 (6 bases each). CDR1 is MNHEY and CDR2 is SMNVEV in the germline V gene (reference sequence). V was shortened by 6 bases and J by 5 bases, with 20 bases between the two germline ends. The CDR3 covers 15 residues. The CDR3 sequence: CASRGGGALGNEQYF. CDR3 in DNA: TGTGCCAGCAGGGGGGGCGGAGCGCTCGGGAACGAGCAGTACTTC.

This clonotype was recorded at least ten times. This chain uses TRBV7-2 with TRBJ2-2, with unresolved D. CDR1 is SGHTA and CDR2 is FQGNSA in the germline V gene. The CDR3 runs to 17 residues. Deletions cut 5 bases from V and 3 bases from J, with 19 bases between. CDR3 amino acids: CASSPRVAVGYTGELFF. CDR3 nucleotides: TGTGCCAGCAGCCCTAGGGTTGCGGTTGGATACACCGGGGAGCTGTTTTTT.

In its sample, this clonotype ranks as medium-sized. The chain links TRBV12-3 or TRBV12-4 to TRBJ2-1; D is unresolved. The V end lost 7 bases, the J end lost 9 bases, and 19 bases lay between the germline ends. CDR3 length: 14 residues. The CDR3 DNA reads TGTGCCAGCACTCTCACCTCGGCGGTTGTTGAGCAGTTCTTC. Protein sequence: CASTLTSAVVEQFF.

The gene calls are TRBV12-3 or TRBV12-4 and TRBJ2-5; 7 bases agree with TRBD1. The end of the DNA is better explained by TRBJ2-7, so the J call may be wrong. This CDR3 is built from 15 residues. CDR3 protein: CASRSRTGYSYEQYF. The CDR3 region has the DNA TGTGCCAGCAGGTCCCGGACAGGTTACTCCTACGAGCAGTACTTC.

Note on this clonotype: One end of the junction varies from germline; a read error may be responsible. CDR3 loop: CASSAGLGNKDTQYF. The CDR3 region has the DNA TGTGCCAGCAGCGCGGGGCTGGGGAACAAAGATACGCAGTATTTC. The chain uses TRBV6-1 and TRBJ2-3; possibly TRBD2 for D (6 bases). The CDR3 is 15 residues long. Per germline, CDR1 MNHNS and CDR2 SASEGT.

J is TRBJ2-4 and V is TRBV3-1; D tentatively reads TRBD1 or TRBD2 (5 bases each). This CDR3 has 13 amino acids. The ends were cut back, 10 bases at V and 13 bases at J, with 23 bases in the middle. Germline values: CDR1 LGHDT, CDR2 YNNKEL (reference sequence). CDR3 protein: CATGLWGKNTQYF. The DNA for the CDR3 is TGTGCCACGGGGCTGTGGGGCAAAAACACGCAGTACTTC.

This CDR3 reads CASGPGGGGQDTQYF. CDR3 DNA: TGTGCCAGCGGTCCCGGGGGGGGGGGCCAAGATACGCAGTACTTC. The chain carries TRBV6-1 and TRBJ2-3, with 8 nucleotides matching TRBD2. The J call is in doubt because the DNA end fits TRBJ2-7 better. From germline, CDR1 is MNHNS and CDR2 SASEGT. The CDR3 spans 15 residues.